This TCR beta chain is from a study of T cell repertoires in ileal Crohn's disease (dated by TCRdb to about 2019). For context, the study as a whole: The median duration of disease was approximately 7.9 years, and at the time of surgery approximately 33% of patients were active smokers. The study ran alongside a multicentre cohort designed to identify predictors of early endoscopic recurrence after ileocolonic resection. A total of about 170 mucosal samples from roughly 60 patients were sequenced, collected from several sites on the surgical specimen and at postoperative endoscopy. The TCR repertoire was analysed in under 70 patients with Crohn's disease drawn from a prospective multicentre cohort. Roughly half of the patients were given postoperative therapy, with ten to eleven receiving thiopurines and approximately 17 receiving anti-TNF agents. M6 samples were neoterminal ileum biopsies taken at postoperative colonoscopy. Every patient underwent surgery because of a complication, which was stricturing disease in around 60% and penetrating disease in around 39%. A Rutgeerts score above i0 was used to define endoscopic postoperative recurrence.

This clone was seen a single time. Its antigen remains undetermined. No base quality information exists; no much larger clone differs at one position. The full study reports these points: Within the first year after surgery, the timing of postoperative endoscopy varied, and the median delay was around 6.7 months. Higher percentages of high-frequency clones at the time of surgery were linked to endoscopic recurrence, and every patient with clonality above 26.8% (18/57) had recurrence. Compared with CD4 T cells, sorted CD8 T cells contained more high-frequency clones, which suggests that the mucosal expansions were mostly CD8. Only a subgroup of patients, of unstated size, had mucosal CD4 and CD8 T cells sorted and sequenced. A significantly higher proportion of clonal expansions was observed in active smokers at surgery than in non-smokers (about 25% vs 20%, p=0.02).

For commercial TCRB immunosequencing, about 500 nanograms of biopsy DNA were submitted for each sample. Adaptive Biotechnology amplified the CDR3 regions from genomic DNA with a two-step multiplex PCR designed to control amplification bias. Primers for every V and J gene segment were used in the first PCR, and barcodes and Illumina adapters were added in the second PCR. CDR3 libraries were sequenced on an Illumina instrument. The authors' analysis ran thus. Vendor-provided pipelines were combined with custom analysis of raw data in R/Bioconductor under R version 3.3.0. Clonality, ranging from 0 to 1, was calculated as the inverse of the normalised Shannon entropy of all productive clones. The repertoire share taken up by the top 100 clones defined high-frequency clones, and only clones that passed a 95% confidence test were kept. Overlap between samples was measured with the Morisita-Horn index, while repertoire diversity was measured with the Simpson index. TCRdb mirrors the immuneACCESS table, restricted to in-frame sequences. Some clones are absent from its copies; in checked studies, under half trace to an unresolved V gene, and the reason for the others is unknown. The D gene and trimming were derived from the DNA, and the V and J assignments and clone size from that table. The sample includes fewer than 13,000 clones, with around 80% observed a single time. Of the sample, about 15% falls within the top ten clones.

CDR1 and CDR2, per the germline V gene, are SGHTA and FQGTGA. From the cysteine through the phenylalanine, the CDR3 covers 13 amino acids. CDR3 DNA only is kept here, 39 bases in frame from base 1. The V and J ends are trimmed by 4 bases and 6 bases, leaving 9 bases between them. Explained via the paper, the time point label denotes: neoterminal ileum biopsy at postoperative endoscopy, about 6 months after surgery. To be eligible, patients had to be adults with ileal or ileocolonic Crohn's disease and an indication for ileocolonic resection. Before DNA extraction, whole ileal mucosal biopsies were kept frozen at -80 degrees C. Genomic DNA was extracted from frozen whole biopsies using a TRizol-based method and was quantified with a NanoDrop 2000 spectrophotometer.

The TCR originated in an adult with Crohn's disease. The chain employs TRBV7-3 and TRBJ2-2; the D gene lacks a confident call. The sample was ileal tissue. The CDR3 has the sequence CASSSPVSGELFF. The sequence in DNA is TGTGCCAGCAGCTCCCCCGTCTCCGGGGAGCTGTTTTTT.